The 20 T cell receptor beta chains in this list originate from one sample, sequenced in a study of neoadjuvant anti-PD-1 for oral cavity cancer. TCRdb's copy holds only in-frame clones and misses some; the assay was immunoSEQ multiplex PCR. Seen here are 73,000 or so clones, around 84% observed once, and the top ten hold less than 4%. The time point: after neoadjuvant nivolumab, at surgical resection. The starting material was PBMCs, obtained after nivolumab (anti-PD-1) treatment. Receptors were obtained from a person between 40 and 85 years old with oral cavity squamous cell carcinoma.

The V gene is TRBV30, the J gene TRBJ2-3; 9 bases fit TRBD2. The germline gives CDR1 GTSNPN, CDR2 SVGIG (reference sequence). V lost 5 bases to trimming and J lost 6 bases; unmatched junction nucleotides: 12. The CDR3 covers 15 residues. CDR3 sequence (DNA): TGTGCCTGGGTTAAAGGACTAGCGACGGGGGATACGCAGTATTTT. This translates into CAWVKGLATGDTQYF.

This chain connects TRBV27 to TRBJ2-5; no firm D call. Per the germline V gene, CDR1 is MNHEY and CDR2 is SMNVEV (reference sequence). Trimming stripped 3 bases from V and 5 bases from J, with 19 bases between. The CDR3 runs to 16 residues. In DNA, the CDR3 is TGTGCCAGCAGTTTTCGAGGTTGGGCAGATGGGGAGACCCAGTACTTC. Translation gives CASSFRGWADGETQYF.

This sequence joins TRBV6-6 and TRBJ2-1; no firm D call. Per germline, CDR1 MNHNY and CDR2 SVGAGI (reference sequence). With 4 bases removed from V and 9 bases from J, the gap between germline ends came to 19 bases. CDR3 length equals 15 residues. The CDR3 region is CASSLLLDLRAEQFF. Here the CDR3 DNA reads TGTGCCAGCAGTTTATTGTTGGATCTGCGTGCTGAGCAGTTCTTC.

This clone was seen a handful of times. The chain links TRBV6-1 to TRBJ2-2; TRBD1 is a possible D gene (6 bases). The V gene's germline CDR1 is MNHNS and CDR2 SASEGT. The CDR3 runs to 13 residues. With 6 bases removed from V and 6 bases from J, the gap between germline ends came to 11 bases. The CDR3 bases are TGTGCCAGCAGAATACAGGGCTCCGGGGAGCTGTTTTTT. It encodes CASRIQGSGELFF.

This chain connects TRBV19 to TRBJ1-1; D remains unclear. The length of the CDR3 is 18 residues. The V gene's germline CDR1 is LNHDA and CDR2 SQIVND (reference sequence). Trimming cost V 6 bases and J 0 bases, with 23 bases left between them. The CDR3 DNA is TGTGCCAGTAGAAAACCCAAGGACCAACCGAATCTGAACACTGAAGCTTTCTTT. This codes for CASRKPKDQPNLNTEAFF.

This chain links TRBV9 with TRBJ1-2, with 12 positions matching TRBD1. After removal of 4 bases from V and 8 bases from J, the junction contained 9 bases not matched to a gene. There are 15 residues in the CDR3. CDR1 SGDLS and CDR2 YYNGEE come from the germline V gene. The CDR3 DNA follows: TGTGCCAGCAGCTCATCCCGGGACAGGGGGCAAGGCTACACCTTC. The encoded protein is CASSSSRDRGQGYTF.

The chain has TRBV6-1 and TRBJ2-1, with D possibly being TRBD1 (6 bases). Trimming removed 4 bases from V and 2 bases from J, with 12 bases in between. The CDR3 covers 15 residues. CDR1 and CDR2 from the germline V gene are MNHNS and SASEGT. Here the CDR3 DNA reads TGTGCCAGCAGTGTGGGAGAGGGGGCCTACAATGAGCAGTTCTTC. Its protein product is CASSVGEGAYNEQFF.

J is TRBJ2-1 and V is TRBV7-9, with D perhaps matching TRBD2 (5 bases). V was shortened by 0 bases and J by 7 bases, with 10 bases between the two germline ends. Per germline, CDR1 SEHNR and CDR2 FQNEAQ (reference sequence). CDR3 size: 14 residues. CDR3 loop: CASSLAGVTNEQFF. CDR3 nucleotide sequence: TGTGCCAGCAGCTTAGCGGGAGTAACGAATGAGCAGTTCTTC.

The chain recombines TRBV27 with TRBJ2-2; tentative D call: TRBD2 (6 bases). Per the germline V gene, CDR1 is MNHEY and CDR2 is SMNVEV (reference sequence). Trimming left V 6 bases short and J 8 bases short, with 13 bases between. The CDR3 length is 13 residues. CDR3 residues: CASRAGRPGELFF. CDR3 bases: TGTGCCAGCAGGGCGGGGCGCCCAGGGGAGCTGTTTTTT.

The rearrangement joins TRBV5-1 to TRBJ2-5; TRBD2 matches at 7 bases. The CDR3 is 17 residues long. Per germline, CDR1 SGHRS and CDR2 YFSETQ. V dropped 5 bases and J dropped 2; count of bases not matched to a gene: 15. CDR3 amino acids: CASRSSSGAGFQETQYF. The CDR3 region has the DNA TGCGCCAGCAGGTCGTCTAGCGGAGCCGGCTTTCAAGAGACCCAGTACTTC.

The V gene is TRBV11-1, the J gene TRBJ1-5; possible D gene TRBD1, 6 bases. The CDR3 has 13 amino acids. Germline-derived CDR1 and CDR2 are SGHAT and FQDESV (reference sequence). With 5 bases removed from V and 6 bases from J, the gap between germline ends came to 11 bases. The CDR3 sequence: CASSNRGGQPQHF. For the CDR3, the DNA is TGTGCCAGCAGCAATAGAGGGGGTCAGCCCCAGCATTTT. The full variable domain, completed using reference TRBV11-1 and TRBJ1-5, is EAEVAQSPRYKITEKSQAVAFWCDPISGHATLYWYRQILGQGPELLVQFQDESVVDDSQLPKDRFSAERLKGVDSTLKIQPAELGDSAMYLCASSNRGGQPQHFGDGTRLSIL.

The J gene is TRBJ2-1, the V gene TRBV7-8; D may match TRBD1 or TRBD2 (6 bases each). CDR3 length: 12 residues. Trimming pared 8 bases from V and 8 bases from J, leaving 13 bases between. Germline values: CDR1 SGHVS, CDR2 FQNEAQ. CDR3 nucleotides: TGTGCCAGCTTGAAAAGGGGGGATGAGCAGTTCTTC. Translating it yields CASLKRGDEQFF.

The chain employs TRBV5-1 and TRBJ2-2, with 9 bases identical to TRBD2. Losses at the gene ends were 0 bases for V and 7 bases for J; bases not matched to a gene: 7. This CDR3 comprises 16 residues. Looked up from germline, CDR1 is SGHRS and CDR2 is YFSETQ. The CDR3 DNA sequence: TGCGCCAGCAGCTTGGCTGGGGCTAGCGGGAACGGGGAGCTGTTTTTT. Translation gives CASSLAGASGNGELFF.

In DNA, the CDR3 is TGTGCCAGCAGTTTCCCCGGTGCGGTGCAGCCCCAGCATTTT. Its protein product is CASSFPGAVQPQHF. The genes are TRBV28 and TRBJ1-5, with D uncertain. V dropped 3 bases and J dropped 7 bases, with 13 bases sitting between them. The CDR3 is 14 amino acids. The germline V gene encodes CDR1 MDHEN and CDR2 SYDVKM.

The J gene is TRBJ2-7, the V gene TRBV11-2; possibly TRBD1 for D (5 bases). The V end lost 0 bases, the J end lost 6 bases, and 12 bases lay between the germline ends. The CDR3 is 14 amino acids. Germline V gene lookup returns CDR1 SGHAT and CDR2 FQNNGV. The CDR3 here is CASSLEGRAREQYF. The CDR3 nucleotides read TGTGCCAGCAGCTTAGAGGGCAGGGCTCGCGAGCAGTACTTC. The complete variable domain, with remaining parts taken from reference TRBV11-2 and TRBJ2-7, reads EAGVAQSPRYKIIEKRQSVAFWCNPISGHATLYWYQQILGQGPKLLIQFQNNGVVDDSQLPKDRFSAERLKGVDSTLKIQPAKLEDSAVYLCASSLEGRAREQYFGPGTRLTVT.

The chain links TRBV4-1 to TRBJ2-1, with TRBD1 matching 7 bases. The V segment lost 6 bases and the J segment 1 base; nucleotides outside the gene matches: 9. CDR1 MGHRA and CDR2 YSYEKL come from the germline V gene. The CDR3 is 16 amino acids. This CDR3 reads CASSRIGGESYNEQFF. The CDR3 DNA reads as TGCGCCAGCAGTCGGATAGGGGGCGAGTCCTACAATGAGCAGTTCTTC.

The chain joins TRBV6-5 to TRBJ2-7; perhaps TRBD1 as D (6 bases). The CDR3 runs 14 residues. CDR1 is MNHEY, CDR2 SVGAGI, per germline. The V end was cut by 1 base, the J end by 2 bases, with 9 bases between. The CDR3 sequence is CASSYFRGPYEQYF. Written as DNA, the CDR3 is TGTGCCAGCAGTTACTTCAGGGGACCCTACGAGCAGTACTTC.

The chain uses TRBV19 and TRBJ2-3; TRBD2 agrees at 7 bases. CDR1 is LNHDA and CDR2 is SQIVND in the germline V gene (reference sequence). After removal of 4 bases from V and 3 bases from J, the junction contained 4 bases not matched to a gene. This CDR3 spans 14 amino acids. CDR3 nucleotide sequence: TGTGCCAGTAGTAGCGGGAGAACTACAGATACGCAGTATTTT. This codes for CASSSGRTTDTQYF.

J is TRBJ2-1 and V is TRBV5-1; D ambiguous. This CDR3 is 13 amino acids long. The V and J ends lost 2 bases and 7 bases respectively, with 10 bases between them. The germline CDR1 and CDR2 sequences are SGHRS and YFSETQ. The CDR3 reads CASSLSFQNEQFF. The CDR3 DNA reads TGCGCCAGCAGCTTAAGTTTCCAAAATGAGCAGTTCTTC.

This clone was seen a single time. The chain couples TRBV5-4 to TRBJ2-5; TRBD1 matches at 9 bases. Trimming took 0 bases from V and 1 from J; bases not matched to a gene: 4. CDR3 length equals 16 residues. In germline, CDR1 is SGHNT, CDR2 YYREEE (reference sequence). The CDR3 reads CASSLGDRASQETQYF. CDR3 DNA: TGTGCCAGCAGCTTGGGGGACAGGGCGTCCCAAGAGACCCAGTACTTC.